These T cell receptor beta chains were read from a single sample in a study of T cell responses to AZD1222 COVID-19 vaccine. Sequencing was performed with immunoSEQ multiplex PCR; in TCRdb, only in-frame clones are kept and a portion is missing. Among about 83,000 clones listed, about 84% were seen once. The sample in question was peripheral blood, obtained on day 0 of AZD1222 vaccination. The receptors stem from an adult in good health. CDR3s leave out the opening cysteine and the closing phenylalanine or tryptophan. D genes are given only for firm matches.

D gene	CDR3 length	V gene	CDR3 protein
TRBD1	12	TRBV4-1	ASSPGTGEEKLF
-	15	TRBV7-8	ASSYPGRGESNYGYT
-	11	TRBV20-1	SASVGRNQPQH
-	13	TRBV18	ASSPGQAAYNEQF
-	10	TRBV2	ASSVYQETQY
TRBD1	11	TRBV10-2	ASSIHRGDTQY
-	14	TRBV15	ATSRSPGSGANVLT
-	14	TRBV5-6	ASSLVSTQPGNTIY
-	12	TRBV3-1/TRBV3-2	ASSQGGVRQPQH
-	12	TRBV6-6	ASSDSGTGNTIY
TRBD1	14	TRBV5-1	ASSRLDRGGNSPLH
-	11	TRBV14	ASSWDGNSPLH
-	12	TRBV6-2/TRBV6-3	ASSYAATRLTQY
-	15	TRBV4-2	ASSQEWGQILNQPQH
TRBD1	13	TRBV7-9	ASSPQGQGGSGYT
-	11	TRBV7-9	ASSYGAAGELF
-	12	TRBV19	ASSMGRTAYEQY
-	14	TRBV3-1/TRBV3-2	ASSLLRAGRAYEQY
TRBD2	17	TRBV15	ATSSGGLAGTRYQETQY
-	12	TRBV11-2	VSSRIRSTDTQY
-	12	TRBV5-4	ASSPQRGGYGYT
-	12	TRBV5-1	ASSLDSSAYEQY
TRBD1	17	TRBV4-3	ASSLELGTDRAGNQPQH
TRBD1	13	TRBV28	ASSRRTGDSQPQH